A selection of T cell receptor beta chains follows, all from one sample in a study of CD8+CD57+ T cells in acquired aplastic anemia. TCRdb called the reads again in MiXCR, with one record for every CDR3 protein. The sample contains approximately 470,000 distinct CDR3 sequences, more than 25% of which appear only once. Sequences were obtained from sorted CD4+, CD8+, or CD8+CD57+ T cells (not recorded which) from PBMCs. These receptor sequences come from a human donor with aplastic anemia. Each CDR3 is given with its conserved first and last residue. The D gene is left open where the match is weak. Expanded clones get a size class; other rows say once, few or many, or leave the size out.

TGCAGTGCCCCTCGGGGGAACACTGAAGCTTTCTTT	CSAPRGNTEAFF	NA	NA	TRBV20-1	TRBJ1-1
TGTGCCAGCAGCCGTACGACTAACACCGGGGAGCTGTTTTTT	CASSRTTNTGELFF	few	NA	TRBV7-9	TRBJ2-2
TGTGCCAGCAGTGAAATGGACAGGGCTAACGACGAGCAGTACTTC	CASSEMDRANDEQYF	medium-sized	TRBD1	TRBV25-1	TRBJ2-7
TGTGCCAGCAGCCCCGCGGGACTGCTTATCTCTGGAAACACCATATATTTT	CASSPAGLLISGNTIYF	few	NA	TRBV6-1	TRBJ1-3
TGTGCCAGCAGCTTAGATGCAGGGATAGATACGCAGTATTTT	CASSLDAGIDTQYF	many	NA	TRBV11-2	TRBJ2-3
TGTGCCAGCAGTGACGGACTCGAGCAGTACTTC	CASSDGLEQYF	NA	NA	TRBV10-3	TRBJ2-7
TGTGCCAGCAGTTTCGACGGGGCGAATTCACCCCTCCACTTT	CASSFDGANSPLHF	few	NA	TRBV27	TRBJ1-6
TGCAGTGCCCGAAGAGGACAGGGCACTCAGCCCCAGCATTTT	CSARRGQGTQPQHF	many	TRBD1	TRBV20-1	TRBJ1-5
TGTGCCAGCAGCTACCGGGACCCAGATGCCTATGGCTACACCTTC	CASSYRDPDAYGYTF	NA	NA	TRBV5-4	TRBJ1-2
TGTGCCAGCAGCCCCCGGGACGGTACCTACGAGCAGTACTTC	CASSPRDGTYEQYF	few	NA	TRBV13	TRBJ2-7
TGTGCCAGCAGCGCGACCGGGACTAGCAGCAATGAGCAGTTCTTC	CASSATGTSSNEQFF	many	TRBD2	TRBV2	TRBJ2-1
TGTGCCAGCAGTTACGTGGGGCGACAATACGAGCAGTACTTC	CASSYVGRQYEQYF	once	NA	TRBV6-5	TRBJ2-7
TGTGCCAGCAGTTGGACCGGGACCGGAGTTTTTGATGGCTACACCTTC	CASSWTGTGVFDGYTF	NA	NA	TRBV6-4	TRBJ1-2
TGTGCCAGCAGCTTCGGTCAGGGGATGAACTCACCCCTCCACTTT	CASSFGQGMNSPLHF	many	NA	TRBV7-2	TRBJ1-6
TGCAGCGCTCAGAGGACTAGCGGGGATACGCAGTATTTT	CSAQRTSGDTQYF	NA	TRBD2	TRBV20-1	TRBJ2-3
TGTGCCAGCACGGGCAGGGGCTCTGGAAACACCATATATTTT	CASTGRGSGNTIYF	many	NA	TRBV2	TRBJ1-3
TGTGCCTGGAGTGTAGACAGGGCCAGTGGCTACACCTTC	CAWSVDRASGYTF	NA	TRBD1	TRBV30	TRBJ1-2
TGTGCCAGCAGCTTAGGATCGGGGTTGACTGAAGCTTTCTTT	CASSLGSGLTEAFF	NA	NA	TRBV7-2	TRBJ1-1
TGTGCCAGCAGATCAAGTGGGATCGGCTATGGCTACACCTTC	CASRSSGIGYGYTF	NA	NA	TRBV7-2	TRBJ1-2
TGTGCCAGCTCGACGGGACAGGGGAACCAGCCCCAGCATTTT	CASSTGQGNQPQHF	NA	TRBD1	TRBV2	TRBJ1-5
TGTGCCAGCAGTGAATCTAGCGGGGGGGCCCAGTACTTC	CASSESSGGAQYF	NA	TRBD2	TRBV25-1	TRBJ2-5
TGTGCCAGCAGCGCAGACCGGAGCAATCAGCCCCAGCATTTT	CASSADRSNQPQHF	NA	NA	TRBV9	TRBJ1-5
TGCAGTGCTAGGTGGCGAGATGGCTACACCTTC	CSARWRDGYTF	many	NA	TRBV20-1	TRBJ1-2
TGTGCCACCAGTGACCCCCCAGGGGGCGCGGGTGAAAAACTGTTTTTT	CATSDPPGGAGEKLFF	once	TRBD1	TRBV24-1	TRBJ1-4
TGTGCCAGCAGCCAAGAAGTGATGACCAACCCATACAATGAGCAGTTCTTC	CASSQEVMTNPYNEQFF	NA	NA	TRBV3-1	TRBJ2-1
TGTGCCAGCAGTTACGGGGGAGGAGAGACCCAGTACTTC	CASSYGGGETQYF	many	NA	TRBV2	TRBJ2-5
TGTGCCAGCAGTGACAGGGGACAGACCAGAAACGAGCAGTACTTC	CASSDRGQTRNEQYF	many	TRBD1	TRBV2	TRBJ2-7